Given below is one TCR beta chain in context. The antigen is not known. The thymus was resected at corrective cardiac surgery. This entry is derived from a study of human thymus T cells. The CDR3 sequence is 17 residues long. Trimming stripped 1 base from V and 1 base from J, with 15 bases between. Germline CDR1 LGHNA, CDR2 YSLEER. Sequencing used immunoSEQ multiplex PCR; TCRdb keeps in-frame clones, though not all of them. Of 100,000 to 150,000 clones listed, just under 95% were seen once; the top ten hold under 0.025%. Points from the study as a whole: There were highly overlapping thymic repertoires among unrelated individuals, as related research reported. An apparent bias in V and J gene usage was seen in thymic and blood repertoires.

Sequences were obtained from thymus tissue. J is TRBJ2-3 and V is TRBV4-3, with D possibly TRBD2 on 7 matching bases. The receptor comes from a boy under two years old with a congenital heart defect but otherwise immunologically healthy. DNA of the CDR3: TGCGCCAGCAGCCAAGGGGTCATAGGGGGGGGCACAGATACGCAGTATTTT. Protein: CASSQGVIGGGTDTQYF.